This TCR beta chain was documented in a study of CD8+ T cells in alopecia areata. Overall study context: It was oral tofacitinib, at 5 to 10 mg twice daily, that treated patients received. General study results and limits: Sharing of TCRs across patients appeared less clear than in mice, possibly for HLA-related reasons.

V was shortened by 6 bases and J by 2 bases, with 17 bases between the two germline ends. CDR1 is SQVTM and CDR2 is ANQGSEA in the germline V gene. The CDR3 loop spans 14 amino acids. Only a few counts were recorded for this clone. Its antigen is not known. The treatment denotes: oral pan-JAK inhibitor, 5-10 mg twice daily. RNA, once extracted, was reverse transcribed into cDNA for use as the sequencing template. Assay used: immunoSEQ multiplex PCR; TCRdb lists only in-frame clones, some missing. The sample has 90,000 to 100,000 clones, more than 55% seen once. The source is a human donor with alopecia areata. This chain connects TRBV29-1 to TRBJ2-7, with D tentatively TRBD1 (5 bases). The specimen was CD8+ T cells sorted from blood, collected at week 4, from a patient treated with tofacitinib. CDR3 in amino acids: CSVAPDMGPYEQYF. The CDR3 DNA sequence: TGCAGCGTGGCCCCGGACATGGGTCCCTACGAGCAGTACTTC.